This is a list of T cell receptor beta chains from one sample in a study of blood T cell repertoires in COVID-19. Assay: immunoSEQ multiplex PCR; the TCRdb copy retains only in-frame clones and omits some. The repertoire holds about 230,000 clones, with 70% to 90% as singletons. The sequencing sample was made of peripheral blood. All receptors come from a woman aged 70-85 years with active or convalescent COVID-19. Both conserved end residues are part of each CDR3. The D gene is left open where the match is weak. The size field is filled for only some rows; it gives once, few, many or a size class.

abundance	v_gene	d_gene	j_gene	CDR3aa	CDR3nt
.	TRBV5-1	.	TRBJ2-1	CASSDLQGNEQFF	TGCGCCAGCAGCGACCTACAGGGTAATGAGCAGTTCTTC
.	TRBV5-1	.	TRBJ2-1	CASSLGGDYNEQFF	TGCGCCAGCAGCTTAGGGGGAGACTACAATGAGCAGTTCTTC
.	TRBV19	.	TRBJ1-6	CASSIDPNRGNSPLHF	TGTGCCAGTAGTATAGATCCCAACAGAGGGAATTCACCCCTCCACTTT
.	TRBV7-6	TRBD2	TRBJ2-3	CASSLGSGGPTDTQYF	TGTGCCAGCAGCTTAGGGTCGGGGGGGCCAACAGATACGCAGTATTTT
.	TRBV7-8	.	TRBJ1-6	CASSPWGGYNSPLHF	TGTGCCAGCAGCCCCTGGGGCGGTTATAATTCACCCCTCCACTTT
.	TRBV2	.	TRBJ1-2	CASSETSFEVSGYTF	TGTGCCAGCAGTGAAACCTCATTTGAGGTTTCTGGCTACACCTTC
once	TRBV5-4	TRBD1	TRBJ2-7	CASSTRQGGYEQYF	TGTGCCAGCAGCACCAGACAGGGTGGCTACGAGCAGTACTTC
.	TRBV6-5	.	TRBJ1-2	CASIGHQGITGYTF	TGTGCCAGCATCGGCCACCAGGGCATCACTGGCTACACCTTC
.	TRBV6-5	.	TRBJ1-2	CASKGGAYGYTF	TGTGCCAGCAAGGGGGGGGCCTATGGCTACACCTTC
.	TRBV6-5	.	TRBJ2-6	CASRSQALGANVLTF	TGTGCCAGCAGGTCGCAGGCCCTTGGGGCCAACGTCCTGACTTTC
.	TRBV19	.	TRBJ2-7	CASSTHRYAEQYF	TGTGCCAGTAGTACTCACAGGTACGCCGAGCAGTACTTC
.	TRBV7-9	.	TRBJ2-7	CASSLVGNEQYF	TGTGCCAGCAGCTTAGTGGGCAACGAGCAGTACTTC
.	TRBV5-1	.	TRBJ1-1	CASSWGLNTEAFF	TGCGCCAGCAGCTGGGGGCTGAACACTGAAGCTTTCTTT
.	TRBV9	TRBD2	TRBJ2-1	CASSVKREKGVTSGSWNEQFF	TGTGCCAGCAGCGTGAAGCGAGAAAAGGGAGTTACTAGCGGGAGTTGGAATGAGCAGTTCTTC
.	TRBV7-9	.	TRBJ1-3	CASSLGSQNTIYF	TGTGCCAGCAGCTTAGGTTCACAAAACACCATATATTTT
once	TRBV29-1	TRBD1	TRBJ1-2	CSVEDRDRGYGYTF	TGCAGCGTTGAAGACCGGGACAGGGGGTATGGCTACACCTTC
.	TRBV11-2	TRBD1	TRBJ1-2	CASSSVYDRDRKYGYTF	TGTGCCAGCAGCTCCGTTTATGACCGGGACAGGAAGTATGGCTACACCTTC
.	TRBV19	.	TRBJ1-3	CASSWTENTIYF	TGTGCCAGTAGCTGGACAGAAAACACCATATATTTT
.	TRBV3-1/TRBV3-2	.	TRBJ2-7	CASSQVRYEQYF	TGTGCCAGCAGCCAAGTCAGGTACGAGCAGTACTTC
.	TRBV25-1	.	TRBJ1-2	CASSTGRDYGYTF	TGTGCCAGCAGTACAGGACGAGACTATGGCTACACCTTC
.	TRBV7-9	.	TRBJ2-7	CASSLSGLKVYEQYF	TGTGCCAGCAGCTTATCTGGGCTGAAGGTCTACGAGCAGTACTTC
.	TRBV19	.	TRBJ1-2	CASSISPIYGYTF	TGTGCCAGTAGTATTAGTCCGATCTATGGCTACACCTTC
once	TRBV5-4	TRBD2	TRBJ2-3	CASSLRVAGGPSDTQYF	TGTGCCAGCAGCTTACGCGTAGCGGGAGGGCCCTCAGATACGCAGTATTTT
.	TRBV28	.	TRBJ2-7	CAAGSLYEQYF	TGTGCCGCGGGAAGCCTCTACGAGCAGTACTTC
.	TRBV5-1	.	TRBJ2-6	CASSFTPILAGANVLTF	TGCGCCAGCAGCTTTACCCCCATACTTGCCGGGGCCAACGTCCTGACTTTC
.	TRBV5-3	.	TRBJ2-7	CAASPRAHEQYF	TGTGCCGCTAGCCCCCGGGCCCACGAGCAGTACTTC
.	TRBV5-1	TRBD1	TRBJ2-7	CASSFTTGGDEQYF	TGCGCCAGCAGCTTCACGACAGGGGGCGACGAGCAGTACTTC
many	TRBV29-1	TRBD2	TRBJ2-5	CSISGTSGRGWETQYF	TGCAGCATCTCCGGGACTAGCGGGAGGGGTTGGGAGACCCAGTACTTC
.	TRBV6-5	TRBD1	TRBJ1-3	CASSYSDRVWGNTIYF	TGTGCCAGCAGTTACTCGGACAGGGTGTGGGGAAACACCATATATTTT
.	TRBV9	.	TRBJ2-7	CASSVEGGSDEQYF	TGTGCCAGCAGCGTTGAGGGGGGGTCCGACGAGCAGTACTTC
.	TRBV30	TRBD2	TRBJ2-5	CAWNSGGAWETQYF	TGTGCCTGGAATAGCGGGGGGGCATGGGAGACCCAGTACTTC
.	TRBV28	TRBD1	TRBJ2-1	CASQPGGAIREQFF	TGTGCCAGCCAGCCAGGGGGCGCCATTCGGGAGCAGTTCTTC
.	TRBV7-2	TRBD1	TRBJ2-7	CASSSRSRTGSGSYEQYF	TGTGCCAGCAGCTCCCGTTCCCGGACAGGGAGTGGCTCGTACGAGCAGTACTTC
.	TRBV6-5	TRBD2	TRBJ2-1	CASSLWAGAVDEQFF	TGTGCCAGCAGCCTCTGGGCGGGAGCGGTGGATGAGCAGTTCTTC
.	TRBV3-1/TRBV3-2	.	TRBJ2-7	CASSRTRGREQYF	TGTGCCAGCAGCCGGACTCGGGGTCGCGAGCAGTACTTC
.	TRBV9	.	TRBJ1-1	CASSVGQLRAEAFF	TGTGCCAGCAGCGTCGGACAGCTAAGGGCTGAAGCTTTCTTT
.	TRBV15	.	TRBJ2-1	CATEAGMREQFF	TGTGCCACCGAAGCAGGGATGAGGGAGCAGTTCTTC
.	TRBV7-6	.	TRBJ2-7	CASSLGEGRTYEQYF	TGTGCCAGCAGCTTAGGAGAGGGCAGGACCTACGAGCAGTACTTC
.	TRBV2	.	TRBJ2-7	CASTGGVAYEQYF	TGTGCCAGCACGGGGGGCGTAGCCTACGAGCAGTACTTC
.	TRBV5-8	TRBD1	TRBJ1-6	CASTHRDRVPNSPLHF	TGTGCCAGCACCCACCGGGACAGGGTCCCCAATTCACCCCTCCACTTT
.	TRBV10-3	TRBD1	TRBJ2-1	CAISRGQGEINEQFF	TGTGCCATCAGCCGGGGACAGGGAGAGATCAATGAGCAGTTCTTC
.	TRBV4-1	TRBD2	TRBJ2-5	CASSQVPLAGGLGQETQYF	TGCGCCAGCAGCCAAGTCCCCCTAGCGGGGGGGCTCGGGCAAGAGACCCAGTACTTC